This TCR beta chain was found in a study of Ad26.COV2.S vaccination and SARS-CoV-2 variants. This sample's treatment: roughly 18 received Ad26.COV2.S at low or high dose, single or two shots; 5 received placebo; per-sample allocation not given. The samples were gathered on day 63 after the first injection of vaccine or placebo. Produced via immunoSEQ multiplex PCR; TCRdb's table is partial and in-frame only. Among about 370,000 clones, about 89% were seen once, and the ten largest hold under 2%. Germline V gene data show CDR1 as SGHAT and CDR2 as FQNNGV. J gave up 5 bases and V 7 bases, and 8 bases lay outside the gene matches. The CDR3 sequence is 15 residues long.

This chain joins TRBV11-2 and TRBJ1-4; 9 bases align to TRBD1. The clonotype was recovered from a person aged 18-65 years who received the Ad26.COV2.S COVID-19 vaccine or a placebo. The sample consisted of peripheral blood, taken in a trial of Ad26.COV2.S vaccine versus placebo. CDR3 nucleotide sequence: TGTGCCAGCACCCTAAACAGGGGGCGAAATGAAAAACTGTTTTTT. Translated, it gives CASTLNRGRNEKLFF.